These 30 T cell receptor beta chains originate from one sample sequenced in a study of blood T cell repertoires in COVID-19. Only in-frame clones appear in the TCRdb table, and some are missing; sequencing was by immunoSEQ multiplex PCR. Here the sample spans about 120,000 clones, 90% being singletons. Sequenced input: peripheral blood. These receptors originate from a woman in her sixties or seventies with COVID-19, enrolled during active disease.

The table lists this clone with a few counts. The V call is TRBV7-9, the J call TRBJ1-5; perhaps TRBD1 as D (6 bases). Per germline, CDR1 SEHNR and CDR2 FQNEAQ (reference sequence). This CDR3 is built from 15 residues. Trimming stripped 5 bases from V and 5 bases from J, with 16 bases between. CDR3 protein: CASSLTLGADQPQHF. DNA for the CDR3: TGTGCCAGCAGCCTTACGTTGGGGGCCGATCAGCCCCAGCATTTT. The full variable domain, in which reference TRBV7-9 and TRBJ1-5 provide the parts outside the CDR3, is DTGVSQNPRHKITKRGQNVTFRCDPISEHNRLYWYRQTLGQGPEFLTYFQNEAQLEKSRLLSDRFSAERPKGSFSTLEIQRTEQGDSAMYLCASSLTLGADQPQHFGDGTRLSIL.

This clone appeared once. This chain uses TRBV19 with TRBJ1-2; TRBD1 agrees at 7 bases. Looked up from germline, CDR1 is LNHDA and CDR2 is SQIVND (reference sequence). The trim removed 1 base at V and 2 bases at J, leaving 7 bases unmatched. The CDR3 has 16 amino acids. In nucleotides, the CDR3 is TGTGCCAGTAGTATAGGGGGGACAGATCGAAACTATGGCTACACCTTC. It encodes CASSIGGTDRNYGYTF.

CDR3 residues: CASSADPRDSAFF. Written as DNA, the CDR3 is TGTGCCAGCAGTGCAGACCCGAGGGACTCCGCTTTCTTT. J is TRBJ1-1 and V is TRBV9; possible D gene TRBD1, 5 bases. CDR1 SGDLS and CDR2 YYNGEE come from the germline V gene. CDR3 length: 13 amino acids. Trimming shortened V by 5 bases and J by 11 bases, and 19 bases separated the two germline ends.

V gene TRBV5-1 combines with J gene TRBJ1-6; 12 positions match TRBD1. Germline lookup yields CDR1 SGHRS and CDR2 YFSETQ. J was trimmed by 6 bases and V by 5 bases; bases with no gene match: 6. CDR3 length: 16 amino acids. CDR3 coding DNA: TGCGCCAGCAGTTGGGGACAGGGGGCGTCTAATTCACCCCTCCACTTT. Amino acid sequence: CASSWGQGASNSPLHF.

The genes are TRBV5-1 and TRBJ2-2; 12 nucleotides align to TRBD1. V dropped 4 bases and J dropped 6; count of bases not matched to a gene: 7. CDR3 length equals 16 residues. Germline V gene data show CDR1 as SGHRS and CDR2 as YFSETQ. CDR3: CASSAGTGGSAGELFF. As DNA, the CDR3 is TGCGCCAGCAGCGCCGGGACAGGGGGCTCGGCCGGGGAGCTGTTTTTT. Drawing the rest from reference TRBV5-1 and TRBJ2-2, the complete variable domain is KAGVTQTPRYLIKTRGQQVTLSCSPISGHRSVSWYQQTPGQGLQFLFEYFSETQRNKGNFPGRFSGRQFSNSRSEMNVSTLELGDSALYLCASSAGTGGSAGELFFGEGSRLTVL.

The rearrangement joins TRBV11-3 to TRBJ2-3; D ambiguous. V was shortened by 4 bases and J by 5 bases, with 7 bases between the two germline ends. Germline V gene sequence: CDR1 SGHNT, CDR2 YENEEA. This CDR3 region has 12 residues. CDR3 residues: CASSSSLDTQYF. The CDR3 nucleotides read TGTGCCAGCAGCTCGAGCTTAGATACGCAGTATTTT.

V is TRBV10-3 and J is TRBJ2-1; no firm D call. Trimming left V 4 bases short and J 6 bases short, with 19 bases between. Germline V CDR1 and CDR2: ENHRY, SYGVKD. The CDR3 contains 16 residues. In DNA, the CDR3 is TGTGCCATCAGTGCCTCCCTTGGGCCAGGCTTCAATGAGCAGTTCTTC. This encodes CAISASLGPGFNEQFF.

The J gene is TRBJ2-3, the V gene TRBV6-4, with 12 positions matching TRBD2. CDR1 and CDR2 from the germline V gene are MRHNA and SNTAGT. CDR3 length equals 16 residues. Trimming took 5 bases from V and 5 from J; bases not matched to a gene: 8. This CDR3 reads CASSLLAGGPIDTQYF. The CDR3, as DNA: TGTGCCAGCAGTCTTCTAGCGGGGGGGCCCATAGATACGCAGTATTTT.

J is TRBJ2-3 and V is TRBV5-1; maybe TRBD2 (6 bases). The ends were cut back, 6 bases at V and 3 bases at J, with 14 bases in the middle. This CDR3 comprises 14 residues. CDR1 is SGHRS and CDR2 is YFSETQ in the germline V gene. CDR3 residues: CASKSEEGTDTQYF. The DNA for the CDR3 is TGCGCCAGCAAGTCGGAGGAGGGGACAGATACGCAGTATTTT.

This clone occurred a few times. The chain combines TRBV27 with TRBJ2-7, with D uncertain. Germline V gives CDR1 MNHEY, CDR2 SMNVEV (reference sequence). With 6 bases removed from V and 1 base from J, the gap between germline ends came to 10 bases. The CDR3 is made up of 13 amino acids. CDR3 loop: CASRSRSSYEQYF. DNA of the CDR3: TGTGCCAGCAGATCTCGCAGTTCCTACGAGCAGTACTTC.

This clone was observed a few times. The genes are TRBV14 and TRBJ1-3, with a possible D match to TRBD1 (6 bases). The germline V and J ends were trimmed by 2 bases and 1 base, with 21 bases remaining between them. Germline V gives CDR1 SGHDN, CDR2 FVKESK. The length of the CDR3 is 19 residues. CDR3: CASSQRPPSYRDSGNTIYF. The CDR3 DNA follows: TGTGCCAGCAGCCAAAGACCCCCCTCATACAGGGATTCTGGAAACACCATATATTTT.

This clone has just one count. The chain has TRBV7-2 and TRBJ2-1; D remains unclear. The CDR3 is 14 residues long. Germline values: CDR1 SGHTA, CDR2 FQGNSA. Trimming took off 1 base at V and 5 bases at J, with 9 bases between the two ends. DNA for the CDR3: TGTGCCAGCAGCTTAGTTGTAAGAGACAATGAGCAGTTCTTC. Translated: CASSLVVRDNEQFF.

This sequence joins TRBV27 and TRBJ2-2; 8 bases align to TRBD1. Germline assignment: CDR1 MNHEY and CDR2 SMNVEV (reference sequence). This CDR3 is 17 amino acids long. Unmatched junction bases numbered 12, after V lost 5 bases and J lost 4 bases. For the CDR3, the DNA is TGTGCCAGCAGTCCACGGACAGGGTTCCGTGGCACCGGGGAGCTGTTTTTT. Protein: CASSPRTGFRGTGELFF.

This rearrangement joins TRBV5-1 to TRBJ2-3, with TRBD1 as a possible D gene (6 bases). The CDR3 sequence is 15 residues long. Germline loops: CDR1 SGHRS, CDR2 YFSETQ. V was trimmed by 3 bases and J by 2 bases, leaving 13 bases between them. CDR3 residues: CASSSADSPTDTQYF. The CDR3, as DNA: TGCGCCAGCAGCTCGGCGGACAGCCCCACAGATACGCAGTATTTT.

The chain employs TRBV5-1 and TRBJ2-2; D not resolved. Between the trimmed V and J ends, which lost 2 bases and 6 bases, there was a span of 14 bases. Germline-derived CDR1 and CDR2 are SGHRS and YFSETQ. The CDR3 contains 15 residues. CDR3 amino acids: CASSLVVGRPGELFF. CDR3 in DNA: TGCGCCAGCAGCTTAGTTGTGGGCCGGCCCGGGGAGCTGTTTTTT.

The chain links TRBV7-2 to TRBJ2-1; TRBD2 agrees at 8 bases. After removal of 5 bases from V and 1 base from J, the junction contained 4 bases not matched to a gene. Germline values: CDR1 SGHTA, CDR2 FQGNSA. The CDR3 has 15 amino acids. This CDR3 is CASSLLAESYNEQFF. The CDR3 region has the DNA TGTGCCAGCAGCCTACTAGCGGAGTCCTACAATGAGCAGTTCTTC.

The V gene is TRBV11-2, the J gene TRBJ1-5, with D possibly matching TRBD1 (5 bases). The V and J ends lost 4 bases and 8 bases respectively, with 15 bases between them. The germline V gene encodes CDR1 SGHAT and CDR2 FQNNGV. The CDR3 is 14 residues long. The CDR3 DNA follows: TGTGCCAGCAGCTCTCAGGGATCGGGGGAGCCCCAGCATTTT. This sequence encodes CASSSQGSGEPQHF.

This sequence joins TRBV19 and TRBJ1-1; TRBD1 matches 8 bases. From germline, CDR1 is LNHDA and CDR2 SQIVND (reference sequence). After removal of 6 bases from V and 1 base from J, the junction contained 4 bases not matched to a gene. The CDR3 is 14 amino acids. The CDR3 here is CASSQGQGNTEAFF. For the CDR3, the DNA is TGTGCCAGTAGCCAAGGACAGGGGAACACTGAAGCTTTCTTT.

This rearrangement joins TRBV6-5 to TRBJ2-3; maybe TRBD1 (6 bases). Germline lookup yields CDR1 MNHEY and CDR2 SVGAGI. The V gene lost 5 bases and the J gene lost 0 bases, with 12 bases spanning the gap. CDR3 length: 15 residues. As DNA, the CDR3 is TGTGCCAGCAGTAACAGGGAAATTAGCACAGATACGCAGTATTTT. Its protein product is CASSNREISTDTQYF.

The DNA for the CDR3 is TGTGCCAGCAGCCCGACAGGGGGCGCCTCGAGGGAGACCCAGTACTTC. Protein: CASSPTGGASRETQYF. The chain joins TRBV5-4 to TRBJ2-5; 10 bases align to TRBD1. This CDR3 comprises 16 residues. Germline CDR1 is SGHNT and CDR2 is YYREEE (reference sequence). V lost 4 bases to trimming and J lost 5 bases; unmatched junction nucleotides: 11. Combining the CDR3 with reference TRBV5-4 and TRBJ2-5 gives the whole variable domain ETGVTQSPTHLIKTRGQQVTLRCSSQSGHNTVSWYQQALGQGPQFIFQYYREEENGRGNFPPRFSGLQFPNYSSELNVNALELDDSALYLCASSPTGGASRETQYFGPGTRLLVL.

The V call is TRBV5-5, the J call TRBJ1-2, with D tentatively TRBD1 (6 bases). Germline CDR1 reads SGHKS; CDR2 reads YYEKEE (reference sequence). The CDR3 length is 15 residues. V shed 0 bases and J shed 3 bases, with 12 bases lying between them. For the CDR3, the DNA is TGTGCCAGCAGCTTGGTAGCGGGGGCTGACTATGGCTACACCTTC. This encodes CASSLVAGADYGYTF.

The chain couples TRBV5-1 to TRBJ1-2, with TRBD1 as a possible D gene (5 bases). This CDR3 spans 13 amino acids. Per the germline V gene, CDR1 is SGHRS and CDR2 is YFSETQ. V lost 2 bases to trimming and J lost 8 bases, with 13 bases between them. CDR3 coding DNA: TGCGCCAGCAGCTTAGTAACAGGCGAGGGCTACACCTTC. The encoded protein is CASSLVTGEGYTF.

This chain links TRBV2 with TRBJ2-1, with 10 bases aligning to TRBD2. Germline lookup yields CDR1 SNHLY and CDR2 FYNNEI. The CDR3 consists of 15 residues. After removal of 2 bases from V and 3 bases from J, the junction contained 1 base not matched to a gene. CDR3 nucleotides: TGTGCCAGCAGTGAATTAGCGGGGGGCTACAATGAGCAGTTCTTC. Translation gives CASSELAGGYNEQFF.

The genes are TRBV28 and TRBJ1-5, with D possibly matching TRBD1 (5 bases). The CDR3 is made up of 16 amino acids. V lost 6 bases and J 3 bases, leaving 18 bases between the germline ends. Germline V CDR1 and CDR2: MDHEN, SYDVKM. CDR3 DNA sequence: TGTGCCAGCAGCGTTTGGGGCAGGGTGCTCAATCAGCCCCAGCATTTT. Amino acids: CASSVWGRVLNQPQHF.

The chain joins TRBV12-3 or TRBV12-4 to TRBJ1-5; D is uncertain. CDR3 size: 13 residues. V shed 0 bases and J shed 4 bases, with 4 bases lying between them. CDR3 loop: CASSLAGNQPQHF. DNA for the CDR3: TGTGCCAGCAGTTTAGCCGGGAATCAGCCCCAGCATTTT.

The chain is built from TRBV13 and TRBJ2-3; TRBD1 is a possible D gene (6 bases). CDR1 is PRHDT, CDR2 FYEKMQ, per germline (reference sequence). The V gene lost 5 bases and the J gene lost 0 bases, with 12 bases spanning the gap. There are 15 residues in the CDR3. The CDR3 region is CASSLGTGSTDTQYF. In DNA, the CDR3 is TGTGCCAGCAGCCTGGGTACAGGGAGCACAGATACGCAGTATTTT.

This clone was seen a handful of times. This rearrangement joins TRBV7-9 to TRBJ1-1; D is ambiguous. Trimming shortened V by 3 bases and J by 5 bases, and 16 bases separated the two germline ends. The CDR3 has 15 amino acids. Germline CDR1 SEHNR, CDR2 FQNEAQ (reference sequence). CDR3 region: CASSFLRGMGTEAFF. In DNA form, the CDR3 reads TGTGCCAGCAGCTTTCTTCGGGGAATGGGTACTGAAGCTTTCTTT.

The chain is built from TRBV2 and TRBJ1-4; 12 bases line up with TRBD1. J gave up 9 bases and V 8 bases, and 7 bases lay outside the gene matches. CDR3 length equals 14 residues. CDR1 SNHLY and CDR2 FYNNEI come from the germline V gene. CDR3 sequence: CASQEGTGGQKLFF. As DNA, the CDR3 is TGTGCCAGCCAAGAAGGGACAGGGGGCCAAAAACTGTTTTTT.

The chain couples TRBV6-5 to TRBJ1-1; D call uncertain. Trimming shortened V by 5 bases and J by 6 bases, and 16 bases separated the two germline ends. This CDR3 comprises 14 residues. Looked up from germline, CDR1 is MNHEY and CDR2 is SVGAGI. In DNA, the CDR3 is TGTGCCAGCAGTACCCTCCACCGGGTGGCTGAAGCTTTCTTT. It encodes CASSTLHRVAEAFF.

This clone appeared a single time. The rearrangement joins TRBV25-1 to TRBJ1-1, with D unresolved. The length of the CDR3 is 15 residues. Germline V gene data show CDR1 as MGHDK and CDR2 as SYGVNS. V was clipped by 3 bases and J by 4 bases, with 15 bases between them. CDR3 in amino acids: CASSDPRGGPTEAFF. The CDR3 nucleotides are TGTGCCAGCAGTGACCCCCGGGGAGGGCCCACTGAAGCTTTCTTT.